Sequencing of this T cell receptor beta chain was carried out in a study of T cell responses to AZD1222 COVID-19 vaccine. Germline CDR1 is MDHEN and CDR2 is SYDVKM. Losses at the gene ends were 3 bases for V and 1 base for J; bases not matched to a gene: 6. The CDR3 has 18 amino acids. Using immunoSEQ multiplex PCR, the repertoire was profiled, and TCRdb retains in-frame clones only, with some absent. This sample yields around 110,000 clones, of which about 90% are seen a single time; about 1.4% belongs to the top ten. The receptor comes from an adult who received the AZD1222 COVID-19 vaccine. The chain recombines TRBV28 with TRBJ2-6, with 10 bases fitting TRBD1. Sequenced here: peripheral blood, sampled 28 days after the second AZD1222 dose. CDR3 sequence reads: CASSFWGQGRSGANVLTF. The CDR3 DNA is TGTGCCAGCAGTTTCTGGGGACAGGGGAGGTCTGGGGCCAACGTCCTGACTTTC.